Many counts were recorded for the clone carrying this TCR beta chain. These data are taken from a study of CDR3 diversity in severe acne. V trimming: 5 bases; J trimming: 8 bases; junction bases outside the gene matches: 8. Germline CDR1 is LNHDA and CDR2 is SQIVND (reference sequence). The CDR3 is made up of 13 amino acids. TCRdb re-called the PCR reads with MiXCR, one entry per CDR3 protein. The table lists roughly 100,000 distinct CDR3 sequences, roughly 51% of them singletons, with 9.5% to 15% in the top ten. The sequencing input was blood. This chain links TRBV19 with TRBJ1-2, with 7 bases fitting TRBD1. The sequence was collected from a male donor with acne. CDR3 loop: CASSRSGTVGYTF. The CDR3 DNA sequence: TGTGCCAGTAGTCGCTCCGGGACAGTAGGCTACACCTTC.